These T cell receptor beta chains were read from a single sample in a study of CD8 T cells in ankylosing spondylitis. TCRdb called the 5' RACE reads again in MiXCR, with one record for every CDR3 protein. The sample has around 140,000 distinct CDR3 sequences, 17% seen once. Sequencing was performed on blood, either unsorted or a sorted T cell fraction (not recorded which). All receptors come from a male donor with ankylosing spondylitis. CDR3s include the opening cysteine and the closing phenylalanine or tryptophan. Each record gives: V gene, D gene, J gene, CDR3 length, clone size, CDR3 DNA, CDR3 protein. A D gene is named only where the DNA matches it firmly. Clone size, where shown, is once, few, many, or a class for clones that have expanded.

V gene: TRBV6-4
D gene: NA
J gene: TRBJ2-2
CDR3 length: 14
clone size: NA
CDR3 DNA: TGTGCCAGCAGTGACTCAAAGAACACCGGGGAGCTGTTTTTT
CDR3 protein: CASSDSKNTGELFF

V gene: TRBV20-1
D gene: NA
J gene: TRBJ2-1
CDR3 length: 13
clone size: few
CDR3 DNA: TGCAGTGCTAGAGCCGCGGACCACAATGAGCAGTTCTTC
CDR3 protein: CSARAADHNEQFF

V gene: TRBV7-9
D gene: TRBD2
J gene: TRBJ2-7
CDR3 length: 14
clone size: few
CDR3 DNA: TGTGCCACTGGGGAGGGAGGAAGCTCCTACGAGCAGTACTTC
CDR3 protein: CATGEGGSSYEQYF

V gene: TRBV27
D gene: TRBD2
J gene: TRBJ2-7
CDR3 length: 15
clone size: NA
CDR3 DNA: TGTGCCAGCAGTCCGGGGACTAGCGGGAGAAACGAGCAGTACTTC
CDR3 protein: CASSPGTSGRNEQYF

V gene: TRBV6-5
D gene: NA
J gene: TRBJ1-2
CDR3 length: 15
clone size: few
CDR3 DNA: TGTGCCAGCAGTTACCTCGCCGACAGGAGCGGTGGCTACACCTTC
CDR3 protein: CASSYLADRSGGYTF

V gene: TRBV4-3
D gene: NA
J gene: TRBJ1-1
CDR3 length: 15
clone size: NA
CDR3 DNA: TGCGCCAGCAGCCAAGATGAGGCAGTGAACACTGAAGCTTTCTTT
CDR3 protein: CASSQDEAVNTEAFF

V gene: TRBV4-1
D gene: TRBD2
J gene: TRBJ2-7
CDR3 length: 15
clone size: few
CDR3 DNA: TGCGCCAGCAGCCCATACGCGAGCGGGAGGTACGAGCAGTACTTC
CDR3 protein: CASSPYASGRYEQYF

V gene: TRBV19
D gene: NA
J gene: TRBJ2-7
CDR3 length: 14
clone size: few
CDR3 DNA: TGTGCCAGTAGTATAGCCACCGGGGCCTACGAGCAGTACTTC
CDR3 protein: CASSIATGAYEQYF

V gene: TRBV12-3/TRBV12-4
D gene: NA
J gene: TRBJ2-1
CDR3 length: 16
clone size: NA
CDR3 DNA: TGTGCCAGCAGTTCCCTCGGGGTGCCGGTCCTCAATGAGCAGTTCTTC
CDR3 protein: CASSSLGVPVLNEQFF

V gene: TRBV12-3/TRBV12-4
D gene: NA
J gene: TRBJ2-5
CDR3 length: 13
clone size: many
CDR3 DNA: TGTGCCAGCAGTTTAGGGGGGGCCGAGACCCAGTACTTC
CDR3 protein: CASSLGGAETQYF

V gene: TRBV13
D gene: NA
J gene: TRBJ2-7
CDR3 length: 14
clone size: NA
CDR3 DNA: TGTGCCAGCAGCTTCCGGGTCCCCCCCTACGAGCAGTACTTC
CDR3 protein: CASSFRVPPYEQYF

V gene: TRBV5-4
D gene: NA
J gene: TRBJ1-2
CDR3 length: 12
clone size: few
CDR3 DNA: TGTGCCAGCAGCCCAGCAGGGGATGGCTACACCTTC
CDR3 protein: CASSPAGDGYTF

V gene: TRBV4-3
D gene: NA
J gene: TRBJ1-5
CDR3 length: 13
clone size: NA
CDR3 DNA: TGCGCCAGCAGCCAAGATCTTGGGCAGCCCCAGCATTTT
CDR3 protein: CASSQDLGQPQHF

V gene: TRBV10-3
D gene: TRBD1
J gene: TRBJ1-5
CDR3 length: 16
clone size: few
CDR3 DNA: TGTGCCATCAGTGACGGGGGACAGCATAGCAATCAGCCCCAGCATTTT
CDR3 protein: CAISDGGQHSNQPQHF

V gene: TRBV20-1
D gene: NA
J gene: TRBJ2-7
CDR3 length: 15
clone size: NA
CDR3 DNA: TGCAGTGCTAGGCTTTTACAGGTCAACTCCTACGAGCAGTACTTC
CDR3 protein: CSARLLQVNSYEQYF

V gene: TRBV5-1
D gene: NA
J gene: TRBJ2-1
CDR3 length: 16
clone size: once
CDR3 DNA: TGCGCCAGCAGCTCCGGGACCTCTTTCCTCTACAATGAGCAGTTCTTC
CDR3 protein: CASSSGTSFLYNEQFF

V gene: TRBV4-1
D gene: TRBD1
J gene: TRBJ2-6
CDR3 length: 16
clone size: few
CDR3 DNA: TGCGCCAGCACACCTCAGGGGGCCTATGGGGCCAACGTCCTGACTTTC
CDR3 protein: CASTPQGAYGANVLTF

V gene: TRBV5-1
D gene: TRBD1
J gene: TRBJ2-2
CDR3 length: 12
clone size: NA
CDR3 DNA: TGCGCCAGCAGCTGGACAGGCGGGGAGCTGTTTTTT
CDR3 protein: CASSWTGGELFF

V gene: TRBV27
D gene: NA
J gene: TRBJ2-7
CDR3 length: 14
clone size: NA
CDR3 DNA: TGTGCCAGCAGTTTAGTGGGGGCGGCGCAGGGGCAGTACTTC
CDR3 protein: CASSLVGAAQGQYF